What follows are 21 T cell receptor beta chains derived from one specimen sequenced in a study of blood T cell repertoires in COVID-19. Sequencing used immunoSEQ multiplex PCR; TCRdb keeps in-frame clones, though not all of them. Of tens of thousands of clones detected, around nine tenths appear once; the ten largest clones hold about 6.5%. Sequencing was carried out using peripheral blood. The receptors come from an older woman with COVID-19, enrolled during active disease.

This clone was found once. The chain carries TRBV2 and TRBJ2-1; D gene unclear. The CDR3 consists of 13 residues. The germline V gene has CDR1 SNHLY and CDR2 FYNNEI. Trimming removed 4 bases at V and 4 bases at J, with 8 bases between. The CDR3 is CASSVFLYNEQFF. The CDR3 bases are TGTGCCAGCAGTGTGTTCCTATACAATGAGCAGTTCTTC.

The chain links TRBV2 to TRBJ1-1; D uncertain. This CDR3 is 13 amino acids long. CDR1 and CDR2 from the germline V gene are SNHLY and FYNNEI. V dropped 7 bases and J dropped 1 base, with 10 bases sitting between them. The CDR3 loop is CASTWHPNTEAFF. The CDR3 DNA is TGTGCCAGCACCTGGCATCCGAACACTGAAGCTTTCTTT.

The chain links TRBV19 to TRBJ1-1; 7 bases are a match to TRBD1. This CDR3 has 14 residues. Germline lookup yields CDR1 LNHDA and CDR2 SQIVND (reference sequence). The junction had 8 bases not matched to a gene; V was cut back by 6 bases and J by 4 bases. The CDR3 DNA reads as TGTGCCAGTAGGATATTTAACAGGGGCACTGAAGCTTTCTTT. This codes for CASRIFNRGTEAFF. Filled out from reference TRBV19 and TRBJ1-1, the complete variable domain reads DGGITQSPKYLFRKEGQNVTLSCEQNLNHDAMYWYRQDPGQGLRLIYYSQIVNDFQKGDIAEGYSVSREKKESFPLTVTSAQKNPTAFYLCASRIFNRGTEAFFGQGTRLTVV.

The rearrangement links TRBV2 to TRBJ2-7; 7 bases align to TRBD2. The V gene end was trimmed by 7 bases and the J gene end by 3 bases; junction bases not matched to a gene: 9. The germline CDR1 and CDR2 sequences are SNHLY and FYNNEI. The CDR3 has 14 amino acids. The CDR3 spells CASNSIQRDYEQYF. In DNA, the CDR3 is TGTGCCAGCAACAGCATACAGCGGGACTACGAGCAGTACTTC.

The rearrangement uses TRBV7-9 and TRBJ2-1; a possible D gene is TRBD2 (6 bases). This CDR3 has 17 amino acids. Germline loops: CDR1 SEHNR, CDR2 FQNEAQ (reference sequence). Trimming removed 1 base from V and 6 bases from J, with 19 bases in between. CDR3 nucleotides: TGTGCCAGCAGCTTAGTCGGGGCGGGACGGTCCGCCAATGAGCAGTTCTTC. Translating gives CASSLVGAGRSANEQFF.

The chain uses TRBV7-6 and TRBJ2-5, with D tentatively TRBD1 (5 bases). Trimming removed 6 bases at V and 3 bases at J, with 20 bases between. This CDR3 has 16 residues. CDR1 is SGHVS, CDR2 FNYEAQ, per germline. This chain's CDR3 is CASSQAVGLPEETQYF. DNA for the CDR3: TGTGCCAGCAGTCAAGCAGTGGGGCTACCGGAAGAGACCCAGTACTTC.

The chain joins TRBV21-1 to TRBJ1-5; the table calls TRBD1, which could not be checked here. TRBV21-1 is classified as a pseudogene. This CDR3 is 14 amino acids long. CDR3 DNA: TGTGCCAGCATTGGGCAGGGGGGCAATCAGCCCCAGCATTTT. It specifies CASIGQGGNQPQHF.

The rearrangement uses TRBV28 and TRBJ2-1, with 10 bases lining up with TRBD2. The ends lost 5 bases at V and 7 bases at J; junction bases unmatched: 14. This CDR3 is 17 amino acids long. The germline V gene encodes CDR1 MDHEN and CDR2 SYDVKM. The CDR3 is CASSARILAGVENEQFF. CDR3 DNA: TGTGCCAGCAGTGCCCGAATTCTAGCGGGAGTAGAGAATGAGCAGTTCTTC.

This sequence joins TRBV7-8 and TRBJ2-4; TRBD1 might be the D (6 bases). V lost 2 bases to trimming and J lost 7 bases, with 12 bases between them. Germline V CDR1 and CDR2: SGHVS, FQNEAQ. CDR3 length: 14 residues. The CDR3 here is CASSLRDTVNIQYF. The DNA for the CDR3 is TGTGCCAGCAGCTTACGGGACACGGTGAACATTCAGTACTTC.

The sample holds one count of this clone. The J gene is TRBJ2-1, the V gene TRBV4-1, with 7 bases matching TRBD2. The CDR3 is made up of 13 amino acids. The ends lost 0 bases at V and 9 bases at J; junction bases unmatched: 2. The V gene's germline CDR1 is MGHRA and CDR2 YSYEKL. The CDR3: CASSQEGRVEQFF. The CDR3 nucleotides are TGCGCCAGCAGCCAAGAAGGGAGGGTTGAGCAGTTCTTC.

As to this clone: Other DNA sequences within the sample encode an identical CDR3. The V gene is TRBV2, the J gene TRBJ1-1; unclear D gene. Between the trimmed V and J ends, which lost 2 bases and 2 bases, there was a span of 6 bases. CDR3 length: 13 residues. CDR1 and CDR2 (germline): SNHLY, FYNNEI. For the CDR3, the DNA is TGTGCCAGCAGTGAACGCAGAAACACTGAAGCTTTCTTT. It translates to CASSERRNTEAFF.

The J gene is TRBJ1-5, the V gene TRBV19; D not resolved. Germline V lookup: CDR1 LNHDA, CDR2 SQIVND (reference sequence). Trimming pared 1 base from V and 6 bases from J, leaving 13 bases between. The CDR3 extends over 15 amino acids. The CDR3 nucleotides read TGTGCCAGTAGTATAGGGGTGATAGCAATTCAGCCCCAGCATTTT. Translation: CASSIGVIAIQPQHF.

This clone has just a few counts. CDR3 region: CASSLGVSYNEQFF. The DNA of the CDR3 is TGTGCCAGCAGCTTGGGAGTTTCCTACAATGAGCAGTTCTTC. The chain uses TRBV7-9 and TRBJ2-1, with D maybe TRBD2 (5 bases). Germline V gene sequence: CDR1 SEHNR, CDR2 FQNEAQ (reference sequence). This CDR3 has 14 amino acids. V gave up 3 bases and J gave up 1 base, with 7 bases separating them.

CDR3 region: CASSQSPGLRYNEQFF. In DNA form, the CDR3 reads TGCGCCAGCAGCCAATCACCGGGACTCCGATACAATGAGCAGTTCTTC. The rearrangement joins TRBV4-1 to TRBJ2-1; maybe TRBD2 (6 bases). Trimming removed 2 bases from V and 4 bases from J, with 15 bases in between. CDR1 MGHRA and CDR2 YSYEKL come from the germline V gene. The CDR3 loop spans 16 amino acids.

This clone appeared a single time. The V call is TRBV19, the J call TRBJ2-1, with TRBD2 matching over 11 bases. Germline V gene lookup returns CDR1 LNHDA and CDR2 SQIVND (reference sequence). CDR3 length: 17 amino acids. J lost 5 bases, V lost 7 bases, and 13 bases had no gene match. The CDR3 region is CASTPFRTSGRDNEQFF. In DNA, the CDR3 is TGTGCCAGTACCCCATTCCGTACTAGCGGGAGAGACAATGAGCAGTTCTTC.

V is TRBV18 and J is TRBJ2-2; TRBD1 matches at 7 bases. V lost 6 bases, J lost 4 bases, and 5 bases stayed unmatched. In germline, CDR1 is KGHSH, CDR2 LQKENI. This CDR3 comprises 14 residues. The CDR3 bases are TGTGCCAGCTCGTTGGACAGGACCACCGGGGAGCTGTTTTTT. It specifies CASSLDRTTGELFF.

The J gene is TRBJ2-7, the V gene TRBV7-8; 10 nucleotides line up with TRBD2. CDR1 SGHVS and CDR2 FQNEAQ come from the germline V gene. There are 15 residues in the CDR3. V shed 3 bases, J shed 3 bases, and the junction held 5 bases outside the gene matches. CDR3 loop: CASSFQAGGGYEQYF. CDR3 nucleotide sequence: TGTGCCAGCAGCTTTCAAGCGGGAGGGGGCTACGAGCAGTACTTC.

This chain links TRBV4-2 with TRBJ2-7, with 15 bases that match TRBD2. The length of the CDR3 is 16 residues. Unmatched junction bases numbered 2, after V lost 4 bases and J lost 1 base. Germline CDR1 LGHNA, CDR2 YNFKEQ. CDR3 protein: CASSLGLAGGSYEQYF. As DNA, the CDR3 is TGTGCCAGCAGCCTGGGACTAGCGGGAGGTTCCTACGAGCAGTACTTC.

The genes are TRBV29-1 and TRBJ1-1; tentative D call: TRBD1 (5 bases). The ends were cut back, 3 bases at V and 1 base at J, with 9 bases in the middle. This CDR3 is built from 13 residues. The germline gives CDR1 SQVTM, CDR2 ANQGSEA. Written as DNA, the CDR3 is TGCAGCGTTGAGCCCAGGGAGAACACTGAAGCTTTCTTT. Amino acids: CSVEPRENTEAFF.

CDR3 sequence reads: CASSSVAGARGEQYF. In DNA, the CDR3 is TGTGCCAGCAGCTCCGTAGCCGGGGCCAGGGGCGAGCAGTACTTC. The chain has TRBV7-8 and TRBJ2-7, with a weak D call TRBD1 (6 bases). Trimming left V 4 bases short and J 6 bases short, with 19 bases between. Looked up from germline, CDR1 is SGHVS and CDR2 is FQNEAQ. CDR3 length: 15 residues.

V usage is TRBV3-1 (or the pseudogene TRBV3-2) and J usage is TRBJ1-6; unclear D gene. CDR3 size: 14 residues. CDR1 and CDR2 from the germline V gene are LGHDT and YNNKEL (reference sequence). Deletions cut 4 bases from V and 7 bases from J, with 11 bases between. The CDR3 region has the DNA TGTGCCAGCAGCCTCGGGGATTTAAATTCACCCCTCCACTTT. This gives the protein CASSLGDLNSPLHF.